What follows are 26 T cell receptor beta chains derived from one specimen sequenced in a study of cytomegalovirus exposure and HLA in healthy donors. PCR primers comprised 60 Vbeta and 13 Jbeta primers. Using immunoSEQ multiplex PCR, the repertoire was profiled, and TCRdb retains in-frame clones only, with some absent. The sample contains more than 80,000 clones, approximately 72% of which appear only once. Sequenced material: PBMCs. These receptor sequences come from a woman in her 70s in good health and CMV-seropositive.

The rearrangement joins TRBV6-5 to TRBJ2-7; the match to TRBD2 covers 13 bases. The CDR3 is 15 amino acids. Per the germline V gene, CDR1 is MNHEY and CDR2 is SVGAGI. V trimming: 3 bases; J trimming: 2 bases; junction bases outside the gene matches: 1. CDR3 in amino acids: CASSYGLAGAYEQYF. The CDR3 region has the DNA TGTGCCAGCAGTTATGGACTAGCGGGAGCCTACGAGCAGTACTTC.

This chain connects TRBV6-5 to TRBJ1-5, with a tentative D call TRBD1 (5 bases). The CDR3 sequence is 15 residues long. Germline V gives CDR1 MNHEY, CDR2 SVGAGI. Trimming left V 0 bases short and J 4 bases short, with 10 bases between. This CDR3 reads CASSYSLGTNQPQHF. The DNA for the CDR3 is TGTGCCAGCAGTTACTCCTTAGGGACTAATCAGCCCCAGCATTTT.

Written as DNA, the CDR3 is TGTGCCAGCAGCGTAAGGGACAGGGGTGAGGCTGGGGCCAACGTCCTGACTTTC. Protein sequence: CASSVRDRGEAGANVLTF. This rearrangement joins TRBV9 to TRBJ2-6; TRBD1 agrees at 10 bases. The CDR3 is made up of 18 amino acids. Per the germline V gene, CDR1 is SGDLS and CDR2 is YYNGEE. With 1 base clipped from V and 2 bases from J, the junction kept 6 bases outside the gene matches.

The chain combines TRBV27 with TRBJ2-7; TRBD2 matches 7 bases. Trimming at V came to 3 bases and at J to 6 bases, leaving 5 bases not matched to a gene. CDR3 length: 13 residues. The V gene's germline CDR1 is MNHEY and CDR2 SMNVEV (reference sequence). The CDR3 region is CASSFLTSSEQYF. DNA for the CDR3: TGTGCCAGCAGTTTCCTGACTAGCTCCGAGCAGTACTTC.

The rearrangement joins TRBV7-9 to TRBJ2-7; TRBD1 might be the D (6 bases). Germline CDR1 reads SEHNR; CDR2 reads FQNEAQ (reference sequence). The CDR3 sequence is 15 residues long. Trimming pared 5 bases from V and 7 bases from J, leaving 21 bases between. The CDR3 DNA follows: TGTGCCAGCAGCCAGGGGAACAGGGAACGCGGTGAGCAGTACTTC. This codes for CASSQGNRERGEQYF.

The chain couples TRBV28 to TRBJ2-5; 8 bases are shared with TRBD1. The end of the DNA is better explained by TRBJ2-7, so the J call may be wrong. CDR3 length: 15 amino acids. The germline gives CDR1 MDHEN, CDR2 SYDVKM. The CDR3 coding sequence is TGTGCCAGCAGTACATTTACCGGGACAGGCTACGAGCAGTACTTC. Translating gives CASSTFTGTGYEQYF.

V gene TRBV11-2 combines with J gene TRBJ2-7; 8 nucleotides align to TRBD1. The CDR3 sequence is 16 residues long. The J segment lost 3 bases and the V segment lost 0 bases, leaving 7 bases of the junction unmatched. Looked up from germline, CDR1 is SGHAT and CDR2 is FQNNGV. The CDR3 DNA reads TGTGCCAGCAGCTTAGATTGGGACAGGCCAGGCTACGAGCAGTACTTC. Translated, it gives CASSLDWDRPGYEQYF.

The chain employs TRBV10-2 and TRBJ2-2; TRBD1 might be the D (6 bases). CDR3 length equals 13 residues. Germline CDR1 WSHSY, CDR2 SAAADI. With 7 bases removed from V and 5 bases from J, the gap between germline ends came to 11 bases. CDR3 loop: CASNRVETGELFF. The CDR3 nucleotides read TGCGCCAGCAACAGGGTGGAGACCGGGGAGCTGTTTTTT.

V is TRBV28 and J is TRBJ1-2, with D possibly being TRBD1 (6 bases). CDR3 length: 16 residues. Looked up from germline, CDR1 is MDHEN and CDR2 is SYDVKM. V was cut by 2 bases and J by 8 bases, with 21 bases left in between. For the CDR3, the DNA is TGTGCCAGCAGTTTAGCCCGGGCAGGGGATACATCGGGCTACACCTTC. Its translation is CASSLARAGDTSGYTF.

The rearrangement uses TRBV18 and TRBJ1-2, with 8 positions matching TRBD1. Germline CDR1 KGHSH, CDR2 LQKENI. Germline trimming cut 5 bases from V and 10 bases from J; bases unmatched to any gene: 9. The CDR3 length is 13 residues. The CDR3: CASSRGTGEFYTF. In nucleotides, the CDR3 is TGTGCCAGCTCAAGAGGGACAGGCGAATTCTACACCTTC. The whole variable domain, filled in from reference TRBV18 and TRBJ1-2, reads NAGVMQNPRHLVRRRGQEARLRCSPMKGHSHVYWYRQLPEEGLKFMVYLQKENIIDESGMPKERFSAEFPKEGPSILRIQQVVRGDSAAYFCASSRGTGEFYTFGSGTRLTVV.

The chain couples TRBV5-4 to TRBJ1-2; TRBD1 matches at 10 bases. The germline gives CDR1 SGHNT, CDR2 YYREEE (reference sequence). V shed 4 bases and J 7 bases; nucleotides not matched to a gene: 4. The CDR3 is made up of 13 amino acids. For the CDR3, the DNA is TGTGCCAGCAGCGCCGGGACAGGGGTTGGCTACACCTTC. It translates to CASSAGTGVGYTF.

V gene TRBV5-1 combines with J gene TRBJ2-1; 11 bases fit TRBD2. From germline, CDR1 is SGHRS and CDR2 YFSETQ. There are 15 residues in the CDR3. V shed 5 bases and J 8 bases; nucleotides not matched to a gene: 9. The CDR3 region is CASRTSGIARHEQFF. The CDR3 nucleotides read TGCGCCAGCAGGACTAGCGGGATTGCGAGGCATGAGCAGTTCTTC.

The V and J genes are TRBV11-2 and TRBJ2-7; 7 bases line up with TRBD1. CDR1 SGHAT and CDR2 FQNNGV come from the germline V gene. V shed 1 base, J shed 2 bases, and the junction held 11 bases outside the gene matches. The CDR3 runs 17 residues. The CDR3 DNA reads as TGTGCCAGCAGCTTAGTAAGGACAGGTGCTCCCCCCTACGAGCAGTACTTC. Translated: CASSLVRTGAPPYEQYF.

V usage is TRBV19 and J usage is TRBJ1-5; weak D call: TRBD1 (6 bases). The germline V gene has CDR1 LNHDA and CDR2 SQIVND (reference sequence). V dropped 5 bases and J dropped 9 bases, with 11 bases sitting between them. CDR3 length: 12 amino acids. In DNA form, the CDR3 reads TGTGCCAGTAGTGAACAGGGTCGGCCCCAGCATTTT. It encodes CASSEQGRPQHF.

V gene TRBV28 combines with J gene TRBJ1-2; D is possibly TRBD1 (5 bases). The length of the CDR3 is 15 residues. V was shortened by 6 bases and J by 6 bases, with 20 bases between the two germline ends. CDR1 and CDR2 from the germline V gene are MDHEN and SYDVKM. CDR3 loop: CASSSSIGGFDGYTF. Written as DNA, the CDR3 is TGTGCCAGCAGCTCTTCGATCGGGGGGTTCGATGGCTACACCTTC.

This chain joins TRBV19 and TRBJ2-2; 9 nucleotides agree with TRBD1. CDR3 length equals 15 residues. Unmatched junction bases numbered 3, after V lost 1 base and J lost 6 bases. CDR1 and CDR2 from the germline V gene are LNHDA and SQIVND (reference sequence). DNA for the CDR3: TGTGCCAGTAGTATAGTGGACAGGGGAGCCGGGGAGCTGTTTTTT. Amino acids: CASSIVDRGAGELFF.

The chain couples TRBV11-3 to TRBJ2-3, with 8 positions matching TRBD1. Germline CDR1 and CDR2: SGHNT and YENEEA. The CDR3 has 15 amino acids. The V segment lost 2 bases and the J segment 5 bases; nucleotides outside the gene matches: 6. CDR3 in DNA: TGTGCCAGCAGCTTATTCACAGGGGGAGGAGATACGCAGTATTTT. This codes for CASSLFTGGGDTQYF.

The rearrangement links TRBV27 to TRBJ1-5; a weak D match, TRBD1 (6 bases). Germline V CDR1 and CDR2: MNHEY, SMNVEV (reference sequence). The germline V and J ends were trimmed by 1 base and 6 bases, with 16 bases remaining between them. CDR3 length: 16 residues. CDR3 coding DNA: TGTGCCAGCAGTTTATGGGGGGGCGCGAGGTTTCAGCCCCAGCATTTT. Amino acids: CASSLWGGARFQPQHF.

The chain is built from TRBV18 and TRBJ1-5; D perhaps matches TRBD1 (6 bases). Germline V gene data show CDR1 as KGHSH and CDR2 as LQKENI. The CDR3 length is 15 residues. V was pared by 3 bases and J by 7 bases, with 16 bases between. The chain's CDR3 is CASSPSQGSGQPQHF. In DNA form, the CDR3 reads TGTGCCAGCTCACCCAGTCAGGGGTCAGGCCAGCCCCAGCATTTT.

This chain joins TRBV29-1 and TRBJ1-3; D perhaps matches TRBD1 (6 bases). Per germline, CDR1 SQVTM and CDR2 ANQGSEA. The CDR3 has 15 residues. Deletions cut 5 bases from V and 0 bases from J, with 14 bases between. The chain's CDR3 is CSVLTDSFSGNTIYF. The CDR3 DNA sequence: TGCAGCGTTCTTACGGACAGTTTCTCTGGAAACACCATATATTTT.

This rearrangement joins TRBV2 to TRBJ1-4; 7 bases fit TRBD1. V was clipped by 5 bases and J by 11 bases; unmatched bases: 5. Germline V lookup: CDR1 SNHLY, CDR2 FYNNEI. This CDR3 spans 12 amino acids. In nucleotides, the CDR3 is TGTGCCAGCAGTCCGACAGGGATCAAACTGTTTTTT. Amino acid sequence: CASSPTGIKLFF.

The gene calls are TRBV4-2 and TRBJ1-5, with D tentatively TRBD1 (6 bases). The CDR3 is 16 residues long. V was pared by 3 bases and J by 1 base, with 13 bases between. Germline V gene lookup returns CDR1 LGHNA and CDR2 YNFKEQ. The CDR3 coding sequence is TGTGCCAGCAGCCAGTCTAACAGGGTGAGCAATCAGCCCCAGCATTTT. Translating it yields CASSQSNRVSNQPQHF.

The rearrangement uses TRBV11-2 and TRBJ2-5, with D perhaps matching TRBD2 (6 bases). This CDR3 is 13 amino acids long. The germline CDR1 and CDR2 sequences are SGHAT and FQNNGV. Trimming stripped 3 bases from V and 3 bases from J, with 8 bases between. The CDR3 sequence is CASSFGGEETQYF. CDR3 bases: TGTGCCAGCAGCTTCGGGGGAGAAGAGACCCAGTACTTC.

In nucleotides, the CDR3 is TGTGCCAGCAGGGACAGGGGGGCCTACGAGCAGTACTTC. Translating it yields CASRDRGAYEQYF. The chain links TRBV27 to TRBJ2-7; TRBD1 aligns across 10 bases. The length of the CDR3 is 13 residues. Germline CDR1 reads MNHEY; CDR2 reads SMNVEV (reference sequence). Trimming cost V 6 bases and J 2 bases; bases outside gene matches: 1.

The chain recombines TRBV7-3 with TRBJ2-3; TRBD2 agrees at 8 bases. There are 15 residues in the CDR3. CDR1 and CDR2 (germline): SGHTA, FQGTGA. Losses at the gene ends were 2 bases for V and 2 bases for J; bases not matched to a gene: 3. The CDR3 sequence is CASSLGGGPTDTQYF. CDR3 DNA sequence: TGTGCCAGCAGCTTAGGCGGGGGGCCCACAGATACGCAGTATTTT. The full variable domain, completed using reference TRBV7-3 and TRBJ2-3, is GAGVSQTPSNKVTEKGKYVELRCDPISGHTALYWYRQSLGQGPEFLIYFQGTGAADDSGLPNDRFFAVRPEGSVSTLKIQRTERGDSAVYLCASSLGGGPTDTQYFGPGTRLTVL.

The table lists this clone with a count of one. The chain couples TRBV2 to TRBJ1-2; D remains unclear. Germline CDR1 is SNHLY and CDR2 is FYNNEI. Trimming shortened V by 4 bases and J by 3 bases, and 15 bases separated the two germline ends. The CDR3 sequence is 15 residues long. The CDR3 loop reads CASSAARARDYGYTF. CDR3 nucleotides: TGTGCCAGCAGTGCCGCGAGGGCTCGCGACTATGGCTACACCTTC. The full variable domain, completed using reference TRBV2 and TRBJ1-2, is EPEVTQTPSHQVTQMGQEVILRCVPISNHLYFYWYRQILGQKVEFLVSFYNNEISEKSEIFDDQFSVERPDGSNFTLKIRSTKLEDSAMYFCASSAARARDYGYTFGSGTRLTVV.